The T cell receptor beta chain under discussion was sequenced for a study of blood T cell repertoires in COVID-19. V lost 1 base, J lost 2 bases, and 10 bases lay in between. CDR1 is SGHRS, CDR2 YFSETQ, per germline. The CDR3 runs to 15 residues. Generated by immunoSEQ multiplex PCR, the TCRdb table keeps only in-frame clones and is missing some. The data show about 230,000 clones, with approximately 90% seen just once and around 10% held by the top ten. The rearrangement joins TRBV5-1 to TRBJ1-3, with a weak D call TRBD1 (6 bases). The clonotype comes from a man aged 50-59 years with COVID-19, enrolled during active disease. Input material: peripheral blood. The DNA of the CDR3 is TGCGCCAGCAGCTTGATTGGGGACACTGGAAACACCATATATTTT. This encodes CASSLIGDTGNTIYF.